A single sample is the source of the 15 T cell receptor beta chains below, sequenced in a study of blood T cell repertoires in COVID-19 (dated by TCRdb to the early 2020s). Library preparation was by the immunoSEQ multiplex PCR assay. TCRdb's version of the immuneACCESS table is confined to in-frame rearrangements and falls short of the full clone set. An unresolved V gene accounts for under half of the shortfall where checked; the remainder is of unknown origin. The sample contains 110,000 to 150,000 clones, approximately 88% of them found a single time. The top ten hold 1.5% to 2% of the sample. Sequencing was performed on peripheral blood. The receptors come from a man in his 70s with acute or convalescent COVID-19.

This clone was detected only a few times. V gene TRBV5-1 combines with J gene TRBJ1-2; D is uncertain. V shed 0 bases and J shed 1 base, with 10 bases lying between them. CDR1 and CDR2 from the germline V gene are SGHRS and YFSETQ. CDR3 length equals 15 residues. The CDR3 DNA sequence: TGCGCCAGCAGCTTGGAGGCGGGTGTTAACTATGGCTACACCTTC. Amino acid sequence: CASSLEAGVNYGYTF.

This clone has just a few counts. The J gene is TRBJ2-2, the V gene TRBV18; 7 positions agree with TRBD1. This CDR3 has 16 amino acids. CDR1 is KGHSH and CDR2 is LQKENI in the germline V gene. After removal of 3 bases from V and 2 bases from J, the junction contained 6 bases not matched to a gene. CDR3 amino acids: CASSPSGGVNTGELFF. The CDR3 DNA follows: TGTGCCAGCTCACCTTCAGGGGGAGTCAACACCGGGGAGCTGTTTTTT. Filled out from reference TRBV18 and TRBJ2-2, the complete variable domain reads NAGVMQNPRHLVRRRGQEARLRCSPMKGHSHVYWYRQLPEEGLKFMVYLQKENIIDESGMPKERFSAEFPKEGPSILRIQQVVRGDSAAYFCASSPSGGVNTGELFFGEGSRLTVL.

The gene calls are TRBV10-3 and TRBJ2-2, with D possibly matching TRBD1 (6 bases). Germline CDR1 ENHRY, CDR2 SYGVKD. This CDR3 comprises 15 residues. V was clipped by 10 bases and J by 4 bases, with 19 bases between them. CDR3 bases: TGTGCCAACTGGGTACAGGGCTCGAGCACCGGGGAGCTGTTTTTT. Its translation: CANWVQGSSTGELFF.

V gene TRBV6-5 combines with J gene TRBJ1-5; 8 bases are shared with TRBD1. Germline lookup yields CDR1 MNHEY and CDR2 SVGAGI. Losses at the gene ends were 6 bases for V and 7 bases for J; bases not matched to a gene: 11. The CDR3 consists of 15 residues. The CDR3 sequence is CASSGQGGHRQPQHF. CDR3 coding DNA: TGTGCCAGCAGCGGACAGGGAGGTCATCGGCAGCCCCAGCATTTT.

CDR3 coding DNA: TGTGCCAGCAGTTATGGGTCCACAGCTGGCTACACCTTC. Translated, it gives CASSYGSTAGYTF. V is TRBV6-5 and J is TRBJ1-2, with no clear D. Germline CDR1 MNHEY, CDR2 SVGAGI. The CDR3 loop spans 13 amino acids. The ends were cut back, 3 bases at V and 7 bases at J, with 12 bases in the middle.

The count of this clone is one. The rearrangement links TRBV25-1 to TRBJ2-7; D is unresolved. V lost 2 bases to trimming and J lost 3 bases, with 5 bases between them. CDR3 length: 12 amino acids. Germline V lookup: CDR1 MGHDK, CDR2 SYGVNS. CDR3 DNA sequence: TGTGCCAGCAGTGAACGTAACTACGAGCAGTACTTC. This translates into CASSERNYEQYF.

Turning to this clone: The junction departs from the called germline gene at one end, perhaps through a read error. The chain employs TRBV12-5 and TRBJ1-2; D uncertain. The CDR3 totals 13 residues. Germline-derived CDR1 and CDR2 are LGHNT and FRNRAP. The CDR3 reads CASGLEYPPEQDF. The CDR3 DNA is TGTGCTAGTGGTTTGGAATACCCCCCCGAGCAAGACTTC.

The chain uses TRBV2 and TRBJ1-1; no clear D. The CDR3 runs 12 residues. V lost 9 bases to trimming and J lost 1 base, with 9 bases between them. The germline V gene has CDR1 SNHLY and CDR2 FYNNEI. The CDR3 protein is CARSRQNTEAFF. As DNA, the CDR3 is TGTGCCAGGAGTCGACAGAACACTGAAGCTTTCTTT.

This chain joins TRBV7-9 and TRBJ2-1; D might be TRBD1 (5 bases). From germline, CDR1 is SEHNR and CDR2 FQNEAQ (reference sequence). V lost 5 bases to trimming and J lost 2 bases, with 19 bases between them. This CDR3 spans 17 amino acids. The DNA of the CDR3 is TGTGCCAGCAGCCGTGTGTGGGCAGGGAATACCTACAATGAGCAGTTCTTC. Protein: CASSRVWAGNTYNEQFF.

This clone was detected once. The chain recombines TRBV3-1 (or the pseudogene TRBV3-2) with TRBJ2-2; no reliable D call. Trimming stripped 2 bases from V and 4 bases from J, with 8 bases between. Germline CDR1 reads LGHDT; CDR2 reads YNNKEL (reference sequence). The CDR3 totals 14 residues. The chain's CDR3 is CASSQTVSTGELFF. CDR3 bases: TGTGCCAGCAGCCAAACCGTCAGCACCGGGGAGCTGTTTTTT.

The chain employs TRBV2 and TRBJ1-1, with 10 bases matching TRBD1. The CDR3 is 13 amino acids. Trimming took 6 bases from V and 11 from J; bases not matched to a gene: 9. The V gene's germline CDR1 is SNHLY and CDR2 FYNNEI. Here the CDR3 DNA reads TGTGCCAGCAGGGGCGACAGGGGGCTGGAGGCTTTCTTT. Its translation is CASRGDRGLEAFF. The whole variable domain, remainder taken from reference TRBV2 and TRBJ1-1, is EPEVTQTPSHQVTQMGQEVILRCVPISNHLYFYWYRQILGQKVEFLVSFYNNEISEKSEIFDDQFSVERPDGSNFTLKIRSTKLEDSAMYFCASRGDRGLEAFFGQGTRLTVV.

This clone was seen a single time. This chain's CDR3 is CASSWDTLREQYF. Written as DNA, the CDR3 is TGTGCCAGCAGTTGGGACACACTTCGGGAGCAGTACTTC. The chain uses TRBV6-2 or TRBV6-3 and TRBJ2-7; D may be TRBD1 (6 bases). The CDR3 consists of 13 residues. Germline V CDR1 and CDR2: MNHEY, SVGEGT. V was trimmed by 4 bases and J by 7 bases, leaving 14 bases between them.

V usage is TRBV5-1 and J usage is TRBJ2-3; TRBD2 aligns across 13 bases. V trimming: 0 bases; J trimming: 0 bases; junction bases outside the gene matches: 7. This CDR3 comprises 19 residues. Germline CDR1 SGHRS, CDR2 YFSETQ. DNA of the CDR3: TGCGCCAGCAGCTTGGAGGTGAGGGGACTAGCGGGAAGCACAGATACGCAGTATTTT. Amino acid sequence: CASSLEVRGLAGSTDTQYF.

The rearrangement links TRBV28 to TRBJ1-1; 9 bases align to TRBD1. There are 14 residues in the CDR3. J gave up 7 bases and V 6 bases, and 9 bases lay outside the gene matches. The germline V gene encodes CDR1 MDHEN and CDR2 SYDVKM. CDR3 protein: CASRRDRVLGEAFF. CDR3 DNA sequence: TGTGCCAGCAGAAGGGACAGGGTGTTGGGTGAAGCTTTCTTT.

The rearrangement uses TRBV24-1 and TRBJ2-1, with 8 bases lining up with TRBD1. CDR3 size: 16 residues. Trimming at V came to 4 bases and at J to 3 bases, leaving 7 bases not matched to a gene. Germline V gene lookup returns CDR1 KGHDR and CDR2 SFDVKD. CDR3 region: CATSDPPGTGYNEQFF. The CDR3 nucleotides read TGTGCCACCAGTGACCCTCCGGGGACAGGCTACAATGAGCAGTTCTTC.